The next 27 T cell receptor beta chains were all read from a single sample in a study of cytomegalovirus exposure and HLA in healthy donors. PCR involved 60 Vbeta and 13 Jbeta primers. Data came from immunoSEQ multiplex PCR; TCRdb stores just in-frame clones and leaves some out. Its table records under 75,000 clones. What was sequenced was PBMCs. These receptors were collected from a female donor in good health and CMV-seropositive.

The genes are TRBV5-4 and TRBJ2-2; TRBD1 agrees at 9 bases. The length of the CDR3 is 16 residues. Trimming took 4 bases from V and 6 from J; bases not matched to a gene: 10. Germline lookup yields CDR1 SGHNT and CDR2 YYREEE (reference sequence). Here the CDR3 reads CASSNKDRGLPGELFF. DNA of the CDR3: TGTGCCAGCAGCAACAAGGACAGGGGTCTTCCCGGGGAGCTGTTTTTT.

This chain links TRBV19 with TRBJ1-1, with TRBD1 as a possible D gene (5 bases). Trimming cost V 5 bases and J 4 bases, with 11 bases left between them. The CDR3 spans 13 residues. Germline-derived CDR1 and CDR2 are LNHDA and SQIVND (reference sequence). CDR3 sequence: CASSGALGTEAFF. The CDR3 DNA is TGTGCCAGTAGTGGGGCCCTGGGCACTGAAGCTTTCTTT. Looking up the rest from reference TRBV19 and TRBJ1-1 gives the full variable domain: DGGITQSPKYLFRKEGQNVTLSCEQNLNHDAMYWYRQDPGQGLRLIYYSQIVNDFQKGDIAEGYSVSREKKESFPLTVTSAQKNPTAFYLCASSGALGTEAFFGQGTRLTVV.

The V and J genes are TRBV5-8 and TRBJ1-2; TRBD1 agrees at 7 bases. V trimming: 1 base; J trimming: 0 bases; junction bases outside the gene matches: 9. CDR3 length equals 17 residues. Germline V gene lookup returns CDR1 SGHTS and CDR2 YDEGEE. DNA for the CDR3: TGTGCCAGCAGCTTGAACAGGGGAAGATCATCTAACTATGGCTACACCTTC. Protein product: CASSLNRGRSSNYGYTF.

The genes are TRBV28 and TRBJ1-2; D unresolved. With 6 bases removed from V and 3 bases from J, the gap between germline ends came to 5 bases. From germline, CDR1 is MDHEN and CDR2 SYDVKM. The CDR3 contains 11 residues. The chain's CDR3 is CASSPDYGYTF. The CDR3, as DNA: TGTGCCAGCAGCCCCGACTATGGCTACACCTTC.

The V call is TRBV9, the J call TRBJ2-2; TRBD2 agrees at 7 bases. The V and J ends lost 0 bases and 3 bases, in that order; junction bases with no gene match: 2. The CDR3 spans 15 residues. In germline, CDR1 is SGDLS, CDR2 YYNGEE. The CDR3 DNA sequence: TGTGCCAGCAGCGTAGGGGAGGGCCACACCGGGGAGCTGTTTTTT. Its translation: CASSVGEGHTGELFF.

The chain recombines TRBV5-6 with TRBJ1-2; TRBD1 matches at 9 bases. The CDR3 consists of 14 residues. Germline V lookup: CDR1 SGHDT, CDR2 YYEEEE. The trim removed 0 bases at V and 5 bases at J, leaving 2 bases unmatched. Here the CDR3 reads CASSLGDREYGYTF. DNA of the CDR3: TGTGCCAGCAGCTTGGGGGACAGGGAATATGGCTACACCTTC.

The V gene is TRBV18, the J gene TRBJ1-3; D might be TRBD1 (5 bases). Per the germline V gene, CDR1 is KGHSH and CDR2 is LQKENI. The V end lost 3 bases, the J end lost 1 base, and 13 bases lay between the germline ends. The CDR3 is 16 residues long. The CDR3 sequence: CASSPSGLPSGNTIYF. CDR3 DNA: TGTGCCAGCTCACCCTCGGGACTCCCATCTGGAAACACCATATATTTT.

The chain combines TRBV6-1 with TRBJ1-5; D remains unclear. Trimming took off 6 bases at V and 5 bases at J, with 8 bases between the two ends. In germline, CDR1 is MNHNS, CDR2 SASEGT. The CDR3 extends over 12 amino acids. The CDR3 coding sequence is TGTGCCAGCAGCTCTCTTTATCAGCCCCAGCATTTT. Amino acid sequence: CASSSLYQPQHF.

The CDR3 region has the DNA TGCAGCGGGCGGGGGGGCCAAGAGACCCAGTACTTC. Its translation is CSGRGGQETQYF. The chain combines TRBV29-1 with TRBJ2-5; 9 bases map to TRBD2. CDR1 and CDR2 (germline): SQVTM, ANQGSEA. V lost 7 bases to trimming and J lost 1 base; unmatched junction nucleotides: 1. The CDR3 extends over 12 amino acids.

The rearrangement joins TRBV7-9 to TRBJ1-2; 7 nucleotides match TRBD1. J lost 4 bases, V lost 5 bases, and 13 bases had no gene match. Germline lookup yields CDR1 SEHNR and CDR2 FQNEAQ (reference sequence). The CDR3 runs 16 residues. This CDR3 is CASSLQDRKIAYGYTF. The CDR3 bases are TGTGCCAGCAGCCTCCAGGACAGGAAGATTGCCTATGGCTACACCTTC.

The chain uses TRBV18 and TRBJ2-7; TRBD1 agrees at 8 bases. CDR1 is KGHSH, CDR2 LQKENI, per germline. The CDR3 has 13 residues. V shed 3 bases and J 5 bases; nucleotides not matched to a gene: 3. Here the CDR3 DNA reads TGTGCCAGCTCACCGGCAGGGGGCGACGAGCAGTACTTC. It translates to CASSPAGGDEQYF. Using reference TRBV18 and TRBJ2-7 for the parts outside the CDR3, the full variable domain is NAGVMQNPRHLVRRRGQEARLRCSPMKGHSHVYWYRQLPEEGLKFMVYLQKENIIDESGMPKERFSAEFPKEGPSILRIQQVVRGDSAAYFCASSPAGGDEQYFGPGTRLTVT.

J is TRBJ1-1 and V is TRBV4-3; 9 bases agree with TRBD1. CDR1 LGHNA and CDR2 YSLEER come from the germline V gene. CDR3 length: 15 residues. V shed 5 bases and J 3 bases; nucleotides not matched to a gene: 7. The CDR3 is CASSTRGQGYTEAFF. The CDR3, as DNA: TGCGCCAGCAGCACCCGGGGACAGGGATACACTGAAGCTTTCTTT.

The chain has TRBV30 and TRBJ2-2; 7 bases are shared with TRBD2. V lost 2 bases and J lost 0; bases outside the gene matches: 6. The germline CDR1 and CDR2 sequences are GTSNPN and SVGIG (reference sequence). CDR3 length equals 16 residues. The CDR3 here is CAWSRTRTSNTGELFF. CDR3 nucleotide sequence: TGTGCCTGGAGTCGGACTAGAACTTCGAACACCGGGGAGCTGTTTTTT.

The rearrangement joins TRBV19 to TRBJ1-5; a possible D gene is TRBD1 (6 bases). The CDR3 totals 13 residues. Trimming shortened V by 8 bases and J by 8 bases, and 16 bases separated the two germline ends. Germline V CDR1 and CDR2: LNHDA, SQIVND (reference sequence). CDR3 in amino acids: CASQDRTIKPQHF. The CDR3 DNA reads TGTGCCAGTCAAGACAGGACAATCAAGCCCCAGCATTTT. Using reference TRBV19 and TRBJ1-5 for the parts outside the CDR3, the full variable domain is DGGITQSPKYLFRKEGQNVTLSCEQNLNHDAMYWYRQDPGQGLRLIYYSQIVNDFQKGDIAEGYSVSREKKESFPLTVTSAQKNPTAFYLCASQDRTIKPQHFGDGTRLSIL.

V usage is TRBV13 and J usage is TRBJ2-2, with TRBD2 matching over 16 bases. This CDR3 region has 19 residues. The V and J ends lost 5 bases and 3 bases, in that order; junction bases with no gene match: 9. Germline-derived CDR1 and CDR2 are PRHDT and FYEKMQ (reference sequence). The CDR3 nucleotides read TGTGCCAGCAGCACGCCGGGACTAGCGGGGGGGCGCGACACCGGGGAGCTGTTTTTT. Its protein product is CASSTPGLAGGRDTGELFF. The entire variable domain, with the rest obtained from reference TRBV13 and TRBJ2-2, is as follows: AAGVIQSPRHLIKEKRETATLKCYPIPRHDTVYWYQQGPGQDPQFLISFYEKMQSDKGSIPDRFSAQQFSDYHSELNMSSLELGDSALYFCASSTPGLAGGRDTGELFFGEGSRLTVL.

The CDR3 DNA follows: TGCGCCAGCAGCCCTAGCGGGAGGGTACAAGAGACCCAGTACTTC. Encoded protein: CASSPSGRVQETQYF. The chain uses TRBV5-1 and TRBJ2-5; 12 nucleotides line up with TRBD2. Trimming removed 4 bases from V and 2 bases from J; junction bases left unmatched: 3. The CDR3 extends over 15 amino acids. CDR1 and CDR2 (germline): SGHRS, YFSETQ.

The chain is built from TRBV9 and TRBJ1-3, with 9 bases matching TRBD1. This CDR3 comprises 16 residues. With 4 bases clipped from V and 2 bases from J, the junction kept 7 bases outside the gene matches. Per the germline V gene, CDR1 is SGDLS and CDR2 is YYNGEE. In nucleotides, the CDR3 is TGTGCCAGCAGCACGACGGACAGGGGTACTGGAAACACCATATATTTT. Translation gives CASSTTDRGTGNTIYF.

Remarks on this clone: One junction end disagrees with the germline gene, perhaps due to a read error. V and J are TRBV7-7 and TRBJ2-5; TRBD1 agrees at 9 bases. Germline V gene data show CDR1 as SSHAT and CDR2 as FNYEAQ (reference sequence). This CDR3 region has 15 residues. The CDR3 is CASSSGTGRRETQYF. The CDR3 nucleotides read TGTGCTAGCAGCTCTGGGACAGGGAGGAGGGAGACCCAGTACTTC. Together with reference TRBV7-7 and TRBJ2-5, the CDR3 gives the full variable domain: GAGVSQSPRYKVTKRGQDVTLRCDPISSHATLYWYQQALGQGPEFLTYFNYEAQPDKSGLPSDRFSAERPEGSISTLTIQRTEQRDSAMYRCASSSGTGRRETQYFGPGTRLLVL.

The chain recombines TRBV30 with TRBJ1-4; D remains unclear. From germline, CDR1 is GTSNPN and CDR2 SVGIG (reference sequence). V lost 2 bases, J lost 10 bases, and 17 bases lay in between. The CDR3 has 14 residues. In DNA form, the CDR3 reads TGTGCCTGGAGTACTGGAGAGGGCGCGGGAAAACTGTTTTTT. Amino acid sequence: CAWSTGEGAGKLFF. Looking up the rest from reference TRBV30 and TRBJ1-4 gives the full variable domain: SQTIHQWPATLVQPVGSPLSLECTVEGTSNPNLYWYRQAAGRGLQLLFYSVGIGQISSEVPQNLSASRPQDRQFILSSKKLLLSDSGFYLCAWSTGEGAGKLFFGSGTQLSVL.

The CDR3, as DNA: TGTGCCAGCAGTGAATCCAGCGGGGGGGCTAATGAGCAGTTCTTC. Protein: CASSESSGGANEQFF. This chain joins TRBV6-1 and TRBJ2-1; 10 nucleotides match TRBD2. Germline V gene lookup returns CDR1 MNHNS and CDR2 SASEGT. The CDR3 consists of 15 residues. The trim removed 2 bases at V and 7 bases at J, leaving 5 bases unmatched.

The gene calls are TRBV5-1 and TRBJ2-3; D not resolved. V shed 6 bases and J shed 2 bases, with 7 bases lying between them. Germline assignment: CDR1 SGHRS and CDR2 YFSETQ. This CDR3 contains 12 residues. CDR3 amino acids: CASKETTDTQYF. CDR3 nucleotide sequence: TGCGCCAGCAAGGAGACCACAGATACGCAGTATTTT.

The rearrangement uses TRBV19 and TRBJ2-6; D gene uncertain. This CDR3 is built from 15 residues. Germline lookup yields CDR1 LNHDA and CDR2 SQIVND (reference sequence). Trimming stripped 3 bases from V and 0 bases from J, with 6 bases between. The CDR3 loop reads CASSILYSGANVLTF. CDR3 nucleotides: TGTGCCAGTAGTATTCTGTACTCTGGGGCCAACGTCCTGACTTTC.

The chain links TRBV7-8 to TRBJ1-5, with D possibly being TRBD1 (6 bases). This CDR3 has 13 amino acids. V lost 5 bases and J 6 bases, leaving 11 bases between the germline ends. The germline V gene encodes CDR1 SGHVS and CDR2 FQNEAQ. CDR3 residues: CASSEQGSQPQHF. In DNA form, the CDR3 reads TGTGCCAGCAGCGAACAGGGAAGTCAGCCCCAGCATTTT.

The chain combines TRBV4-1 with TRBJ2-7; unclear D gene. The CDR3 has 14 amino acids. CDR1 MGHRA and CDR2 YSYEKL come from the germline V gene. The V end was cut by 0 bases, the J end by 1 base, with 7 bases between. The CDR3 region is CASSQDASSYEQYF. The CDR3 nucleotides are TGCGCCAGCAGCCAAGATGCCAGTTCCTACGAGCAGTACTTC.

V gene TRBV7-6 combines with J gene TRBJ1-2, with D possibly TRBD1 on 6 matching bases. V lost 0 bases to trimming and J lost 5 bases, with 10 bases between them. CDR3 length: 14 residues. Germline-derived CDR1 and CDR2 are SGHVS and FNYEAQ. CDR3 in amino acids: CASSLAPGEYGYTF. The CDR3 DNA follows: TGTGCCAGCAGCTTAGCCCCAGGGGAATATGGCTACACCTTC.

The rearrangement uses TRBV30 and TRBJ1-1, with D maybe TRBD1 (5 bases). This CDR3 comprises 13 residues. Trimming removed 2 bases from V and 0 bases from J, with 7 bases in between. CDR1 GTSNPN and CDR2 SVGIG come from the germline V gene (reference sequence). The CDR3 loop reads CAWSPTVNTEAFF. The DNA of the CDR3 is TGTGCCTGGAGTCCGACAGTGAACACTGAAGCTTTCTTT.

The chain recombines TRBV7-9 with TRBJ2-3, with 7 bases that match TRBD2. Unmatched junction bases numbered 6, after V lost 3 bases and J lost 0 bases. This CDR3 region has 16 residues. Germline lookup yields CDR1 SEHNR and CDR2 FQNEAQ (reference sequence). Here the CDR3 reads CASSFLADSSTDTQYF. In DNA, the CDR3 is TGTGCCAGCAGCTTCCTAGCGGATAGTAGCACAGATACGCAGTATTTT.